This T cell receptor (beta chain) appears in the sequencing data of a study of early T cells in non-severe SARS-CoV-2 infection (dated by TCRdb to 2020 to 2023). Background for the entire study: TCR sequencing used bulk RNA from unsorted whole blood, so alpha and beta chains could not be paired. Broad study findings and their caveats: Matching against VDJdb was skewed toward anti-spike CD8 responses, likely underestimated virus-specific expansions, and missed private and CD4 specificities.

This clonotype came up a few times. The antigen it recognizes is unknown. Base quality data are lacking; no much larger clone is found one base away. The library was made by 5' RACE. The sequencer was a NextSeq 500. In the TCR library protocol, unique molecular identifiers were attached to individual cDNA molecules to correct for PCR bias and sequencing error. Both TCR alpha and beta chains were sequenced, and tight co-correlation was observed between alpha and beta sequence abundances in each sample. On the authors' methods: Decombinator V4 was used to annotate TCR sequences for V gene, J gene and CDR3. Expanded TCRs were defined as changing significantly between any two time points under a Poisson model with p below 0.0001. TCR abundances were normalised to the total number of TCRs sequenced in each sample and reported as counts per million. TRAV1-2 paired with TRAJ12, TRAJ20 or TRAJ33 defined MAIT TCRs, while TRAV10 paired with TRAJ18 defined iNKT TCRs. VDJdb, accessed 1 November 2021, was searched for CMV, EBV and SARS-CoV-2 annotated TCRs, excluding TCRs annotated for multiple antigens. TCRdb trimmed public reads at Q25 via fastp, called clones via MiXCR and kept in-frame beta chains. Entries are consolidated by CDR3 protein sequence, retaining the most common genes and DNA. Here the V and J calls rest on TCRdb's processing, not on the authors' analysis. This sample has 60,000 or so distinct CDR3 sequences in its table, and 8% to 9.5% of those were observed once. The top ten clones comprise 17% of the sample.

A case-control design nested within a healthcare worker cohort in London, UK, was used, with weekly nasopharyngeal swab PCR tests and blood sampling performed. Healthcare workers were recruited between 23 and 31 March 2020, during the week of the UK lockdown, and were followed weekly for up to 16 weeks. Looking up the germline V gene yields CDR1 SGHDN and CDR2 FVKESK. The junction carries 11 bases between V and J, which are trimmed by 5 bases and 9 bases respectively. The CDR3 measures 13 amino acids from cysteine to phenylalanine. Solely the CDR3 DNA is kept, with 39 bases framed from the first base.

The chain uses TRBV14 and TRBJ1-6, and the D gene may be TRBD1, 5 bases matching. The TCR originated in an adult who was a healthcare worker with PCR-confirmed SARS-CoV-2 infection or an uninfected control (not recorded which). Sequenced material: whole blood. The sequenced DNA is TGTGCCAGCAGCTTAGGGACGGCTTCACCCCTCCACTTT. Translated, it reads CASSLGTASPLHF. Beyond the CDR3, the reference TRBV14 and TRBJ1-6 genes provide the residues; the full variable domain reads: EAGVTQFPSHSVIEKGQTVTLRCDPISGHDNLYWYRRVMGKEIKFLLHFVKESKQDESGMPNNRFLAERTGGTYSTLKVQPAELEDSGVYFCASSLGTASPLHFGNGTRLTVT.